These 3 T cell receptor beta chains came from one sample sequenced in a study of T-cell reconstitution after alpha-beta-depleted transplantation in children. Unique molecular identifiers were used in preparing the TCRbeta library. TCRdb called the PCR reads again in MiXCR, with one record for every CDR3 protein. The data hold about 190,000 distinct CDR3 sequences, with roughly 6.8% observed a single time. Sequences were derived from PBMCs from the stem cell graft donor, sampled from the stem cell graft. The source of these receptors is a human donor who donated a stem cell graft to a child with Wiskott-Aldrich syndrome.

About this clonotype: Being one base from a much bigger clone, this may be a read error. V is TRBV5-1 and J is TRBJ2-3; D not resolved. V dropped 5 bases and J dropped 2 bases, with 15 bases sitting between them. The V gene's germline CDR1 is SGHRS and CDR2 YFSETQ. CDR3 size: 15 residues. This CDR3 reads CASRTGQEYTDTQYF. CDR3 bases: TGCGCCAGCAGGACTGGGCAAGAGTACACAGATACGCAGTATTTT. The entire variable domain, with the rest obtained from reference TRBV5-1 and TRBJ2-3, is as follows: KAGVTQTPRYLIKTRGQQVTLSCSPISGHRSVSWYQQTPGQGLQFLFEYFSETQRNKGNFPGRFSGRQFSNSRSEMNVSTLELGDSALYLCASRTGQEYTDTQYFGPGTRLTVL.

This clonotype was seen ten or more times. The rearrangement uses TRBV12-3 or TRBV12-4 and TRBJ1-5; 9 bases are a match to TRBD1. Germline trimming cut 6 bases from V and 0 bases from J; bases unmatched to any gene: 9. The CDR3 covers 17 residues. CDR3 loop: CASRSWTGVYSNQPQHF. The CDR3, as DNA: TGTGCCAGCAGATCCTGGACAGGGGTCTATAGCAATCAGCCCCAGCATTTT.

This clonotype was seen repeatedly, ten times or more. The chain recombines TRBV7-2 with TRBJ1-4; the D gene is possibly TRBD1 (5 bases). V gave up 5 bases and J gave up 8 bases, with 15 bases separating them. The CDR3 extends over 14 amino acids. CDR1 is SGHTA, CDR2 FQGNSA, per germline. The CDR3 protein is CASSGGGIQEKLFF. CDR3 DNA: TGTGCCAGCAGCGGCGGGGGGATCCAAGAAAAACTGTTTTTT. The variable domain in full, completed from reference TRBV7-2 and TRBJ1-4, reads GAGVSQSPSNKVTEKGKDVELRCDPISGHTALYWYRQSLGQGLEFLIYFQGNSAPDKSGLPSDRFSAERTGGSVSTLTIQRTQQEDSAVYLCASSGGGIQEKLFFGSGTQLSVL.